This is a list of T cell receptor beta chains from one sample in a study of shared clonotypes between healthy human individuals. The repertoire was sequenced with immunoSEQ multiplex PCR; TCRdb's copy has only in-frame clones and lacks some. The table lists 1.5 million to 2.5 million clones, roughly 95% of them singletons. Sample: naive CD8+ T cells sorted from blood. The receptors were gathered from a man between 18 and 29 years old in good health. Both conserved end residues are part of each CDR3. A D gene is named only where the DNA matches it firmly.

TRBJ2-7	TRBV10-2	TRBD2	CASRGLAGSSYEQYF	TGCGCCAGCAGAGGACTAGCGGGAAGCTCCTACGAGCAGTACTTC
TRBJ1-6	TRBV19	-	CASSILVAGRNFYNSPLHF	TGTGCCAGTAGTATTCTGGTGGCAGGGCGAAATTTCTATAATTCACCCCTCCACTTT
TRBJ2-7	TRBV5-1	-	CASSSYPAYEQYF	TGCGCCAGCAGTTCCTACCCTGCTTACGAGCAGTACTTC
TRBJ1-2	TRBV28	TRBD1	CASSVPGTGTEGGYTF	TGTGCCAGCAGTGTCCCCGGGACAGGGACTGAAGGAGGCTACACCTTC
TRBJ2-1	TRBV7-9	TRBD2	CASNPGLAGGANEQFF	TGTGCCAGCAACCCAGGACTAGCGGGAGGGGCCAATGAGCAGTTCTTC
TRBJ2-7	TRBV2	-	CATTGGHSYEQYF	TGTGCCACCACCGGGGGGCACTCCTACGAGCAGTACTTC
TRBJ1-1	TRBV6-5	-	CASSFTGYDEAFF	TGTGCCAGCAGTTTTACAGGGTATGATGAAGCTTTCTTT
TRBJ2-2	TRBV12-5	-	CASGYGTGELFF	TGTGCTAGTGGTTACGGAACCGGGGAGCTGTTTTTT
TRBJ2-1	TRBV5-8	-	CASSLLGTVSYNEQFF	TGTGCCAGCAGCTTACTAGGGACCGTCTCCTACAATGAGCAGTTCTTC
TRBJ2-7	TRBV30	-	CAWRYAGSYEQYF	TGTGCCTGGAGGTACGCAGGCTCCTACGAGCAGTACTTC
TRBJ1-1	TRBV29-1	-	CSVGDRGLGTEAFF	TGCAGCGTTGGAGATCGGGGTCTGGGCACTGAAGCTTTCTTT
TRBJ2-7	TRBV27	-	CASSPTSEGYEQYF	TGTGCCAGCAGCCCTACTTCGGAGGGCTACGAGCAGTACTTC
TRBJ1-2	TRBV7-9	TRBD1	CASSQNRGDGYTF	TGTGCCAGCAGCCAAAACAGGGGTGATGGCTACACCTTC
TRBJ2-7	TRBV27	-	CASSYGWTYEQYF	TGTGCCAGCAGTTATGGCTGGACCTACGAGCAGTACTTC
TRBJ2-7	TRBV7-9	TRBD2	CASSRGLDSSYEQYF	TGTGCCAGCAGCCGTGGACTAGACAGCTCCTACGAGCAGTACTTC
TRBJ2-7	TRBV7-9	-	CASSFSSQGTRIREQYF	TGTGCCAGCAGCTTCAGTAGTCAGGGGACCCGCATTAGAGAGCAGTACTTC
TRBJ2-2	TRBV7-8	-	CASSLAIRELFF	TGTGCCAGCAGCTTAGCTATCCGGGAGCTGTTTTTT